Below are 27 T cell receptor beta chains sequenced from a single sample in a study of blood T cell repertoires in COVID-19. The data were produced by immunoSEQ multiplex PCR, yet TCRdb's version contains in-frame clones alone and is incomplete. The sample records some 80,000 clones, under 90% being singletons. Material for sequencing was peripheral blood. These receptors originate from a human donor in a cohort sampled during active COVID-19.

The chain is built from TRBV5-4 and TRBJ2-6, with D hard to call. Deletions cut 0 bases from V and 4 bases from J, with 8 bases between. CDR1 SGHNT and CDR2 YYREEE come from the germline V gene (reference sequence). The CDR3 extends over 15 amino acids. The CDR3 sequence is CASSLDLEGANVLTF. In nucleotides, the CDR3 is TGTGCCAGCAGCTTGGACCTTGAGGGGGCCAACGTCCTGACTTTC.

The chain carries TRBV5-1 and TRBJ1-3; D perhaps matches TRBD1 (5 bases). V was cut by 4 bases and J by 5 bases, with 10 bases left in between. CDR1 and CDR2 (germline): SGHRS, YFSETQ. The CDR3 sequence is 13 residues long. For the CDR3, the DNA is TGCGCCAGCAGCGGGGGGGAGAGAAACACCATATATTTT. Translation: CASSGGERNTIYF.

The rearrangement uses TRBV19 and TRBJ2-3; 10 positions agree with TRBD2. This CDR3 spans 15 amino acids. The germline V gene encodes CDR1 LNHDA and CDR2 SQIVND (reference sequence). J gave up 1 base and V 5 bases, and 3 bases lay outside the gene matches. This CDR3 reads CASSDTSGGTDTQYF. CDR3 in DNA: TGTGCCAGTAGTGATACTAGCGGGGGCACAGATACGCAGTATTTT. The complete variable domain, with remaining parts taken from reference TRBV19 and TRBJ2-3, reads DGGITQSPKYLFRKEGQNVTLSCEQNLNHDAMYWYRQDPGQGLRLIYYSQIVNDFQKGDIAEGYSVSREKKESFPLTVTSAQKNPTAFYLCASSDTSGGTDTQYFGPGTRLTVL.

J is TRBJ1-3 and V is TRBV3-1 (or the pseudogene TRBV3-2), with D hard to call. Trimming pared 4 bases from V and 3 bases from J, leaving 19 bases between. Germline CDR1 reads LGHDT; CDR2 reads YNNKEL (reference sequence). The CDR3 consists of 17 residues. This CDR3 is CASSPSRQRSGGNTIYF. The CDR3 DNA reads TGTGCCAGCAGCCCCAGTCGTCAGAGAAGCGGTGGAAACACCATATATTTT.

This rearrangement joins TRBV5-1 to TRBJ2-2; 11 positions match TRBD1. The trim removed 3 bases at V and 5 bases at J, leaving 6 bases unmatched. Germline CDR1 SGHRS, CDR2 YFSETQ. The CDR3 runs to 16 residues. The DNA for the CDR3 is TGCGCCAGCAGCTCCGGGACAGGGGGAAGGACCGGGGAGCTGTTTTTT. Its protein product is CASSSGTGGRTGELFF.

This clone rates as medium-sized. The chain has TRBV6-5 and TRBJ1-5; the D is unclear. V shed 0 bases and J shed 6 bases, with 12 bases lying between them. The length of the CDR3 is 15 residues. CDR1 is MNHEY and CDR2 is SVGAGI in the germline V gene. The CDR3 region has the DNA TGTGCCAGCAGTTACTCGATATGGGCCCCTCAGCCCCAGCATTTT. Protein sequence: CASSYSIWAPQPQHF.

The chain combines TRBV6-2 or TRBV6-3 with TRBJ2-6; 10 bases fit TRBD1. The CDR3 sequence is 17 residues long. Germline CDR1 reads MNHEY; CDR2 reads SVGEGT. V lost 4 bases to trimming and J lost 2 bases; unmatched junction nucleotides: 5. The CDR3 reads CASSSPGTGAGANVLTF. DNA for the CDR3: TGTGCCAGCAGTTCTCCCGGGACAGGGGCTGGGGCCAACGTCCTGACTTTC.

The rearrangement uses TRBV6-2 or TRBV6-3 and TRBJ1-5; 9 bases agree with TRBD1. The CDR3 spans 15 residues. The germline V gene encodes CDR1 MNHEY and CDR2 SVGEGT. V was clipped by 7 bases and J by 7 bases; unmatched bases: 11. Here the CDR3 DNA reads TGTGCCAGCATCCCCGGGACAGGGCGCGGACAGCCCCAGCATTTT. Encoded protein: CASIPGTGRGQPQHF.

CDR3 amino acids: CASSHRYQETQYF. CDR3 coding DNA: TGTGCCAGCAGCCACAGATACCAAGAGACCCAGTACTTC. This chain connects TRBV5-4 to TRBJ2-5, with D unresolved. Between the trimmed V and J ends, which lost 4 bases and 0 bases, there was a span of 7 bases. CDR1 SGHNT and CDR2 YYREEE come from the germline V gene (reference sequence). The CDR3 is 13 residues long.

The rearrangement uses TRBV6-5 and TRBJ2-2, with 9 bases that match TRBD2. Germline CDR1 is MNHEY and CDR2 is SVGAGI. Unmatched junction bases numbered 10, after V lost 7 bases and J lost 7 bases. This CDR3 region has 15 residues. The DNA for the CDR3 is TGTGCCAGCACCCCTCTAGCGGGGCTGGACGGGGAGCTGTTTTTT. Protein sequence: CASTPLAGLDGELFF.

This chain joins TRBV7-9 and TRBJ2-5, with D possibly matching TRBD1 (5 bases). The CDR3 runs to 16 residues. CDR1 is SEHNR and CDR2 is FQNEAQ in the germline V gene (reference sequence). V was clipped by 5 bases and J by 5 bases, with 21 bases between them. CDR3 loop: CASSRAGAMAWETQYF. CDR3 DNA: TGTGCCAGCAGCCGCGCTGGGGCTATGGCTTGGGAGACCCAGTACTTC.

This chain connects TRBV27 to TRBJ1-2; 9 bases are shared with TRBD1. V lost 6 bases, J lost 4 bases, and 15 bases stayed unmatched. The CDR3 runs 17 residues. Germline V gives CDR1 MNHEY, CDR2 SMNVEV (reference sequence). The CDR3: CASSSGRTGVYGYGYTF. CDR3 DNA: TGTGCCAGCAGCTCTGGAAGGACAGGGGTTTATGGCTATGGCTACACCTTC.

This clone was recorded once. The rearrangement uses TRBV28 and TRBJ2-3, with 7 positions matching TRBD2. CDR3 size: 16 residues. V shed 5 bases, J shed 0 bases, and the junction held 8 bases outside the gene matches. Germline V gives CDR1 MDHEN, CDR2 SYDVKM. CDR3 sequence: CASSRPWDYSTDTQYF. The CDR3 coding sequence is TGTGCCAGCAGTCGACCATGGGACTACAGCACAGATACGCAGTATTTT. The complete variable domain, with remaining parts taken from reference TRBV28 and TRBJ2-3, reads DVKVTQSSRYLVKRTGEKVFLECVQDMDHENMFWYRQDPGLGLRLIYFSYDVKMKEKGDIPEGYSVSREKKERFSLILESASTNQTSMYLCASSRPWDYSTDTQYFGPGTRLTVL.

This CDR3 reads CSGRAGGSYNEQFF. CDR3 coding DNA: TGCAGCGGCAGAGCGGGAGGGTCCTACAATGAGCAGTTCTTC. The chain links TRBV29-1 to TRBJ2-1; 10 nucleotides line up with TRBD2. CDR3 length equals 14 residues. The trim removed 7 bases at V and 1 base at J, leaving 4 bases unmatched. CDR1 and CDR2 (germline): SQVTM, ANQGSEA.

J is TRBJ2-4 and V is TRBV10-3, with a tentative D call TRBD1 (5 bases). There are 15 residues in the CDR3. The germline CDR1 and CDR2 sequences are ENHRY and SYGVKD. Trimming removed 2 bases from V and 3 bases from J, with 11 bases in between. The CDR3 region has the DNA TGTGCCATCAGTGAGGGGGCCCGTGACAAAAACATTCAGTACTTC. Translation: CAISEGARDKNIQYF.

This clone was seen a single time. The V gene is TRBV5-1, the J gene TRBJ2-3; TRBD2 matches at 11 bases. The CDR3 totals 14 residues. The V segment lost 9 bases and the J segment 6 bases; nucleotides outside the gene matches: 9. Per the germline V gene, CDR1 is SGHRS and CDR2 is YFSETQ. The CDR3 coding sequence is TGCGCCAAACGTAGCGGGAGGGCCTTTGATACGCAGTATTTT. As protein: CAKRSGRAFDTQYF.

This clone occurred a few times. The chain links TRBV27 to TRBJ2-1, with TRBD1 as a possible D gene (5 bases). Germline V lookup: CDR1 MNHEY, CDR2 SMNVEV (reference sequence). V gave up 7 bases and J gave up 4 bases, with 11 bases separating them. The CDR3 extends over 13 amino acids. DNA of the CDR3: TGTGCCAGCAAGACGCAGGGTTACAATGAGCAGTTCTTC. Protein: CASKTQGYNEQFF.

V is TRBV4-1 and J is TRBJ2-7; TRBD2 might be the D (5 bases). Germline CDR1 and CDR2: MGHRA and YSYEKL. Trimming pared 6 bases from V and 2 bases from J, leaving 11 bases between. The CDR3 covers 13 residues. The CDR3 is CASRRTPAYEQYF. The DNA of the CDR3 is TGCGCCAGCAGGAGGACTCCCGCCTACGAGCAGTACTTC.

This rearrangement joins TRBV4-3 to TRBJ1-4, with 8 nucleotides matching TRBD1. Germline loops: CDR1 LGHNA, CDR2 YSLEER. Trimming took 1 base from V and 5 from J; bases not matched to a gene: 3. The CDR3 runs 15 residues. The CDR3 DNA sequence: TGCGCCAGCAGCCAAGGGACAGGGAAAAATGAAAAACTGTTTTTT. Translating gives CASSQGTGKNEKLFF.

CDR3 nucleotide sequence: TGTGCCACCAGCTATCCGGGACAAGGGCACAATGAGCAGTTCTTC. Its translation: CATSYPGQGHNEQFF. V and J are TRBV15 and TRBJ2-1, with D possibly matching TRBD1 (6 bases). Germline V gives CDR1 LNHNV, CDR2 YYDKDF (reference sequence). The V gene lost 5 bases and the J gene lost 5 bases, with 16 bases spanning the gap. This CDR3 spans 15 amino acids.

The J gene is TRBJ2-4, the V gene TRBV12-5, with 9 bases that match TRBD1. The V and J ends lost 1 base and 2 bases, in that order; junction bases with no gene match: 3. Germline V gene data show CDR1 as LGHNT and CDR2 as FRNRAP. CDR3 size: 16 residues. For the CDR3, the DNA is TGTGCTAGTGGTTTGGGACAGGGGGTGACCAAAAACATTCAGTACTTC. It translates to CASGLGQGVTKNIQYF.

This clone was seen once. This chain uses TRBV4-3 with TRBJ2-5, with TRBD2 matching 9 bases. The germline V gene encodes CDR1 LGHNA and CDR2 YSLEER. V lost 0 bases, J lost 5 bases, and 10 bases stayed unmatched. This CDR3 spans 17 amino acids. CDR3 nucleotide sequence: TGCGCCAGCAGCCAAGATGGGGCGGGGGGGCCGCGGGAGACCCAGTACTTC. Amino acid sequence: CASSQDGAGGPRETQYF.

The chain carries TRBV6-2 or TRBV6-3 and TRBJ2-7, with D possibly matching TRBD1 (6 bases). Germline V gene lookup returns CDR1 MNHEY and CDR2 SVGEGT. The CDR3 is 15 residues long. V lost 4 bases and J lost 0, with 13 bases in between. The CDR3 DNA reads TGTGCCAGCAGTTCGTTCCAGGGGAGCTCCTACGAGCAGTACTTC. It translates to CASSSFQGSSYEQYF.

J is TRBJ2-5 and V is TRBV27; maybe TRBD2 (5 bases). The CDR3 has 14 residues. V was cut by 6 bases and J by 5 bases, with 16 bases left in between. The V gene's germline CDR1 is MNHEY and CDR2 SMNVEV (reference sequence). For the CDR3, the DNA is TGTGCCAGCAGCCCTCGAGGGCCCGCGGAGACCCAGTACTTC. Translating gives CASSPRGPAETQYF.

V gene TRBV28 combines with J gene TRBJ2-1, with 7 bases matching TRBD2. CDR1 is MDHEN and CDR2 is SYDVKM in the germline V gene. This CDR3 region has 15 residues. Trimming took 2 bases from V and 3 from J; bases not matched to a gene: 4. The CDR3 region has the DNA TGTGCCAGCAGTTTAGAGCGGGAACTCTACAATGAGCAGTTCTTC. Protein: CASSLERELYNEQFF.

The chain joins TRBV11-1 to TRBJ2-7, with D possibly being TRBD2 (6 bases). This CDR3 is 16 amino acids long. V was cut by 5 bases and J by 0 bases, with 17 bases left in between. In germline, CDR1 is SGHAT, CDR2 FQDESV (reference sequence). This CDR3 reads CASSLLGTSSSYEQYF. CDR3 DNA: TGTGCCAGCAGCCTTCTAGGGACTTCGAGCTCCTACGAGCAGTACTTC. Full variable domain (outside the CDR3, taken from reference TRBV11-1 and TRBJ2-7): EAEVAQSPRYKITEKSQAVAFWCDPISGHATLYWYRQILGQGPELLVQFQDESVVDDSQLPKDRFSAERLKGVDSTLKIQPAELGDSAMYLCASSLLGTSSSYEQYFGPGTRLTVT.

V and J are TRBV19 and TRBJ2-1; 10 bases fit TRBD1. The germline V gene has CDR1 LNHDA and CDR2 SQIVND (reference sequence). The CDR3 length is 15 residues. V gave up 5 bases and J gave up 7 bases; unmatched junction bases: 8. The CDR3 here is CASSPGQGNGNEQFF. In DNA form, the CDR3 reads TGTGCCAGTAGTCCGGGACAGGGGAATGGGAATGAGCAGTTCTTC. Variable domain in full (rest from reference TRBV19 and TRBJ2-1): DGGITQSPKYLFRKEGQNVTLSCEQNLNHDAMYWYRQDPGQGLRLIYYSQIVNDFQKGDIAEGYSVSREKKESFPLTVTSAQKNPTAFYLCASSPGQGNGNEQFFGPGTRLTVL.